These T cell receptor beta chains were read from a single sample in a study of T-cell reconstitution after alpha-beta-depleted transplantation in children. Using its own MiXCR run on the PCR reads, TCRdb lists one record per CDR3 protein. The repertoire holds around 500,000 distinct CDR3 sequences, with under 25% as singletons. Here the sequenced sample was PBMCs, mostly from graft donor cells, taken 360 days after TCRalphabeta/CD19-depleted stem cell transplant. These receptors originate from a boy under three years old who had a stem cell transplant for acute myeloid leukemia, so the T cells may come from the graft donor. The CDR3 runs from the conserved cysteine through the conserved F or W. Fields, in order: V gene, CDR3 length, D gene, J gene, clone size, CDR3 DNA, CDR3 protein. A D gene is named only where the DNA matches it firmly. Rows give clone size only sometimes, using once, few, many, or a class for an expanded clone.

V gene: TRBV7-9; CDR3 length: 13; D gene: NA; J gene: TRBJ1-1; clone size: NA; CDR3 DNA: TGTGCCAGCAGCTTAAAAGTGGACACTGAAGCTTTCTTT; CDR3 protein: CASSLKVDTEAFF
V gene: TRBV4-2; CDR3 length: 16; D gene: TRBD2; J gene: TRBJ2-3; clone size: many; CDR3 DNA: TGTGCCAGCAGTTCACTAGCGGGGGGCCTCAGGGATACGCAGTATTTT; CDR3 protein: CASSSLAGGLRDTQYF
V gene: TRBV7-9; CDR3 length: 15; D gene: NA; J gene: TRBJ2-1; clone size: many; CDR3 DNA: TGTGCCAGCAGTTCTCAAAGGACCACCAACAATGAGCAGTTCTTC; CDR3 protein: CASSSQRTTNNEQFF
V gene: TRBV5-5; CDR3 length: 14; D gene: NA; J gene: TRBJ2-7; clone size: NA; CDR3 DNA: TGTGCCAGTACCCTCGCGGGCAGCTCCTACGAGCAGTACTTC; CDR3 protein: CASTLAGSSYEQYF
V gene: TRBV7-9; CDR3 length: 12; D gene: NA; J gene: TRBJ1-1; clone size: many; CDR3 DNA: TGTGCCAGCAGCCTCCCCAGCACTGAAGCTTTCTTT; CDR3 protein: CASSLPSTEAFF
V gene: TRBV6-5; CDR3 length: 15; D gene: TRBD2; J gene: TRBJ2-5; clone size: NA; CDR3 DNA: TGTGCCAGCAGTTTTTCACTAGCGGGGGGTGGGACCCAGTACTTC; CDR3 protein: CASSFSLAGGGTQYF
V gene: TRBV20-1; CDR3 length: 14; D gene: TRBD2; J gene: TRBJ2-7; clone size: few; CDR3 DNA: TGCAGTGCTATAAGACTAGCGGGGGACTACGAGCAGTACTTC; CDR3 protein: CSAIRLAGDYEQYF
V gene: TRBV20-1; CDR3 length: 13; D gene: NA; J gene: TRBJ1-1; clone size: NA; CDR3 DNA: TGCAGTGCTAGGTTACAGAGAAACACTGAAGCTTTCTTT; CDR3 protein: CSARLQRNTEAFF
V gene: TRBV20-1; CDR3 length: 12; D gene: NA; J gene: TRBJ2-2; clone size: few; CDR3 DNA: TGCAGTGCTAGAGACCCAGTCGGGGAGCTGTTTTTT; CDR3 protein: CSARDPVGELFF
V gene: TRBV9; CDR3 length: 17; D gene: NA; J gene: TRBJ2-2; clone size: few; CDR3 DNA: TGTGCCAGCAGCGTAGTATTGGCATCCACCAACACCGGGGAGCTGTTTTTT; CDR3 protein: CASSVVLASTNTGELFF
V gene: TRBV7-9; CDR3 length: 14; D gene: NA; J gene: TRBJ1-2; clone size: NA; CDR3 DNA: TGTGCCAGCAGCCCCCCCGGGGCAGGGGATGGCTACACCTTC; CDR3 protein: CASSPPGAGDGYTF
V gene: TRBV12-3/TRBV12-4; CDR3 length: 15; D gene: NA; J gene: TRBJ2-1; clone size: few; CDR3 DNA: TGTGCCAGCAATCCGGGGGCGCGGGCAAAAAATGAGCAGTTCTTC; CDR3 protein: CASNPGARAKNEQFF
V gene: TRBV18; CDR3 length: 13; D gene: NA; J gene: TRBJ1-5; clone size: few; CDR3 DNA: TGTGCCAGCTCACCATATAGCAATCAGCCCCAGCATTTT; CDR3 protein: CASSPYSNQPQHF
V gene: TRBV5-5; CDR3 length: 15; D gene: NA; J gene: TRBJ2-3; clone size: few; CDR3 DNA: TGTGCCAGCAGCTTGAGTACACCCTCACTTGATACGCAGTATTTT; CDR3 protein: CASSLSTPSLDTQYF
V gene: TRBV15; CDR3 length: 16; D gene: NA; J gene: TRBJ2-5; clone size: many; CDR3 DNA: TGTGCCACCAGCAGAGTATTGACCGAAGTTGACGAGACCCAGTACTTC; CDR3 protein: CATSRVLTEVDETQYF
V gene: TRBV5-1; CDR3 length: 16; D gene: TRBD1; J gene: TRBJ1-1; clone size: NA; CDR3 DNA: TGCGCCAGCAGCTCCCAGGGGGAACAAGTGGCTACTGAAGCTTTCTTT; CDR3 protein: CASSSQGEQVATEAFF
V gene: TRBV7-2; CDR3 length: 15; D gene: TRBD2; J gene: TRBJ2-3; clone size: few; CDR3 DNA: TGTGCCAGCAGCCGATGGACTAGCACCTCAGATACGCAGTATTTT; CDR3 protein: CASSRWTSTSDTQYF
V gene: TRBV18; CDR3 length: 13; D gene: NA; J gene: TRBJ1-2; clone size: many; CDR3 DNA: TGTGCCAGCTCACCCGTGGGATTTAATGGCTACACCTTC; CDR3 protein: CASSPVGFNGYTF
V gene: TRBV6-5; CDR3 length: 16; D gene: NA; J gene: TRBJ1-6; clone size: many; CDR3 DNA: TGTGCCAGCAGCCTCCGACAGAGCTCCTATAATTCACCCCTCCACTTT; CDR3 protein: CASSLRQSSYNSPLHF
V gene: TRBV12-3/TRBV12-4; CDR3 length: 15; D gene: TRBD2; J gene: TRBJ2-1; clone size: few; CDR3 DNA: TGTGCCAGTACCCGGCTAGCGGGGGGCCCCTATGAGCAGTTCTTC; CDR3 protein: CASTRLAGGPYEQFF
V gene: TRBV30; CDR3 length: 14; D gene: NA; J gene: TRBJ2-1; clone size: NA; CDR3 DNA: TGTGCCTGGAGTGTACGTGGGGGGGCGGTTGAGCAGTTCTTC; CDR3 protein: CAWSVRGGAVEQFF
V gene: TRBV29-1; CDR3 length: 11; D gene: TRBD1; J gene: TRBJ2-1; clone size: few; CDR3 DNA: TGCAGCGGAGGGACAGTTAAGCTGCAGTTCTTC; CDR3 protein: CSGGTVKLQFF
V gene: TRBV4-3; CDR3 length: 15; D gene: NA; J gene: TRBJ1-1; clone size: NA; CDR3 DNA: TGCGCCAGCAGGCCCCGTGTGGGGGGCGCGACTGAAGCTTTCTTT; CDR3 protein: CASRPRVGGATEAFF
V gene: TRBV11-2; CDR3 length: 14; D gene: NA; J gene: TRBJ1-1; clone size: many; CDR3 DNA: TGTGCCAGCAGCTATGGGACAAGTCGGCCTGAAGCTTTCTTT; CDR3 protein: CASSYGTSRPEAFF
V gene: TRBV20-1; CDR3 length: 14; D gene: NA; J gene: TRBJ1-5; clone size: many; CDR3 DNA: TGCAGTGCTGGATCGGATGTAAGGAATCAGCCCCAGCATTTT; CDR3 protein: CSAGSDVRNQPQHF